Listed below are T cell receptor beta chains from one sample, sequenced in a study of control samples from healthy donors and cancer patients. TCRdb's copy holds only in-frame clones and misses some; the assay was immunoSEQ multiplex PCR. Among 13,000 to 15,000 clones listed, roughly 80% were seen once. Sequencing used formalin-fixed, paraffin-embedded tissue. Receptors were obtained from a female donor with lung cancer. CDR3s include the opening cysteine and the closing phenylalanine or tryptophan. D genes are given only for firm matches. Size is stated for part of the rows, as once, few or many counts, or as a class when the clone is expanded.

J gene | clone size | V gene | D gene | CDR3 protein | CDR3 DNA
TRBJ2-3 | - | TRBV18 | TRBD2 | CASSPSGSSRDTQYF | TGTGCCAGCTCACCTAGCGGGAGTTCGAGAGATACGCAGTATTTT
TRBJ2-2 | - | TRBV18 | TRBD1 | CASSSGQGGGELFF | TGTGCCAGCTCATCGGGACAGGGCGGCGGGGAGCTGTTTTTT
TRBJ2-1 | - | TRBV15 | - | CATSRENEQFF | TGTGCCACCAGCAGAGAGAATGAGCAGTTCTTC
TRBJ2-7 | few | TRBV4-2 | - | CASSQGAEQYF | TGTGCCAGCAGCCAAGGGGCCGAGCAGTACTTC
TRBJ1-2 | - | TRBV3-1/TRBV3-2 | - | CASSRTLGGDGYTF | TGTGCCAGCAGCCGAACCCTCGGGGGCGATGGCTACACCTTC
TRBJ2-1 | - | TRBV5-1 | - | CASSPWTPSKDEQFF | TGCGCCAGCAGCCCCTGGACCCCGAGTAAGGATGAGCAGTTCTTC
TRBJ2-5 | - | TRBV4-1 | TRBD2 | CASSPTPGGPGETQYF | TGCGCCAGCAGCCCGACCCCGGGGGGGCCAGGAGAGACCCAGTACTTC
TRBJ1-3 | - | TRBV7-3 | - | CASSVNQGPGNTIYF | TGTGCCAGCAGCGTTAACCAGGGGCCTGGAAACACCATATATTTT
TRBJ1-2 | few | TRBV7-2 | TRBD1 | CASSTRQGAFYGYTF | TGTGCCAGCAGCACCCGACAGGGGGCGTTCTATGGCTACACCTTC
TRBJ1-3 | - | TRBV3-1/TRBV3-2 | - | CASSRSATSGNTIYF | TGTGCCAGCAGCCGATCAGCAACCTCTGGAAACACCATATATTTT
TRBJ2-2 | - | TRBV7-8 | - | CASSLRWGNETGELFF | TGTGCCAGCAGCCTCCGATGGGGGAACGAAACCGGGGAGCTGTTTTTT
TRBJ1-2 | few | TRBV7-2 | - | CASSLSGGDGYTF | TGTGCCAGCAGCTTAAGCGGAGGTGATGGCTACACCTTC
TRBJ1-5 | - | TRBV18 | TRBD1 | CASSGQGGADQPQHF | TGTGCCAGCTCAGGCCAGGGGGGGGCGGATCAGCCCCAGCATTTT
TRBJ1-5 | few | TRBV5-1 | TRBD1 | CASSLEGAGNQPQHF | TGCGCCAGCAGCTTGGAGGGGGCAGGCAATCAGCCCCAGCATTTT
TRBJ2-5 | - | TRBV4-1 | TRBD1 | CASSQGQSQETQYF | TGCGCCAGCAGCCAGGGACAGTCCCAAGAGACCCAGTACTTC
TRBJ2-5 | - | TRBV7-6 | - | CASSLEFLAMETQYF | TGTGCCAGCAGCTTAGAGTTCCTAGCTATGGAGACCCAGTACTTC
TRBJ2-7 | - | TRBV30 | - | CAWSVLSDEQYF | TGTGCCTGGAGTGTACTATCGGACGAGCAGTACTTC
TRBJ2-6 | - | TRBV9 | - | CASSTRPSGANVLTF | TGTGCCAGCAGCACCCGTCCTAGTGGGGCCAACGTCCTGACTTTC
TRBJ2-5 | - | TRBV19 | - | CASRAGLGTQETQYF | TGTGCCAGCAGGGCGGGATTGGGGACCCAAGAGACCCAGTACTTC